This T cell receptor beta chain was observed in a study of beta chain features in type 1 diabetes. Study-wide points: VDJ junctions sequenced from type 1 diabetes patients showed fewer insertions and more deletions. TCRB CDR3s were moderately but significantly shorter in Type 1 diabetes patients in all four CD4+ subsets.

Remarks on this clone: The antigen remains undetermined.

The sequenced template was cDNA made from the entire isolated RNA. Method: immunoSEQ multiplex PCR; TCRdb's copy keeps in-frame clones and lacks some. Of 150,000 to 190,000 clones in the sample, approximately 10% were seen once. Researchers reported sorting CD4+ naive, central memory, regulatory and stem cell-like memory cells via CD45RO/CCR7/CD25/CD127/CD95/CD27. This CDR3 region has 15 residues. V shed 3 bases and J shed 1 base, with 13 bases lying between them. CDR1 is SGHRS and CDR2 is YFSETQ in the germline V gene. The V call is TRBV5-1, the J call TRBJ2-5; D perhaps matches TRBD1 (6 bases). Sample: central memory CD4+ T cells from blood. The sequence was obtained from a man younger than 40 with type 1 diabetes. In nucleotides, the CDR3 is TGCGCCAGCAGCTCCATGGGGGCCGGCCAAGAGACCCAGTACTTC. Its protein is CASSSMGAGQETQYF. The full variable domain, with the rest looked up from reference TRBV5-1 and TRBJ2-5, is KAGVTQTPRYLIKTRGQQVTLSCSPISGHRSVSWYQQTPGQGLQFLFEYFSETQRNKGNFPGRFSGRQFSNSRSEMNVSTLELGDSALYLCASSSMGAGQETQYFGPGTRLLVL.